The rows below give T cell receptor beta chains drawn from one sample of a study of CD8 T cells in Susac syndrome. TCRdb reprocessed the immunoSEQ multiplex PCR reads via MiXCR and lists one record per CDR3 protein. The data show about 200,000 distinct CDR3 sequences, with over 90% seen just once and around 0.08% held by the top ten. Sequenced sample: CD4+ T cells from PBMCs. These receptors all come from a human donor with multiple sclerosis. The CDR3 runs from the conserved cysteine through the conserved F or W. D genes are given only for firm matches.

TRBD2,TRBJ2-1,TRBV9,TGTGCCAGCAGCCCCGGGGGGGCAAATGAGCAGTTCTTC,CASSPGGANEQFF
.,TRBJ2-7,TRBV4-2,TGTGCCAGCAGCCAAGGGGGACAAGGGCGCGAGCAGTACTTC,CASSQGGQGREQYF
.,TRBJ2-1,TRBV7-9,TGTGCCAGCAGCTTAGCGGGGGCAGATGAGCAGTTCTTC,CASSLAGADEQFF
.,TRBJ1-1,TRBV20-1,TGCAGTGCTAAAACGGGCAGCCGTTTGATGAACACTGAAGCTTTCTTT,CSAKTGSRLMNTEAFF
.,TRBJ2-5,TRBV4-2,TGTGCCAGCAGCCAAGAACCAGGGCCACACGCCCAGTACTTC,CASSQEPGPHAQYF
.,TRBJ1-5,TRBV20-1,TGCAGTGCTAGAGGGGGGGGCAATCAGCCCCAGCATTTT,CSARGGGNQPQHF
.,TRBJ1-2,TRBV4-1,TGCGCCAGCAGCCAAGTTACATTCCAAGGCTACACCTTC,CASSQVTFQGYTF
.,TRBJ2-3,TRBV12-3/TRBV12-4,TGTGCCAGCAGCCTTGTGGCGGGGATACGCACAGATACGCAGTATTTT,CASSLVAGIRTDTQYF
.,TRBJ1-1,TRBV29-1,TGCAGCGCGGACACCATAAACGGGAACACTGAAGCTTTCTTT,CSADTINGNTEAFF
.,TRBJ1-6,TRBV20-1,TGCAGTGCTAGTGGTCCGAATTCACCCCTCCACTTT,CSASGPNSPLHF
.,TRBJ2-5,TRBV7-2,TGTGCCAGCAGGCACGGGGGTCAGGAGACCCAGTACTTC,CASRHGGQETQYF
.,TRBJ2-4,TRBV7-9,TGTGCCAGCAGCCCCGGGACATCCAGCGACATTCAGTACTTC,CASSPGTSSDIQYF
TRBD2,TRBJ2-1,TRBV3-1,TGTGCCAGCAGTCCCCTTTCGGGGGGATACAATGAGCAGTTCTTC,CASSPLSGGYNEQFF